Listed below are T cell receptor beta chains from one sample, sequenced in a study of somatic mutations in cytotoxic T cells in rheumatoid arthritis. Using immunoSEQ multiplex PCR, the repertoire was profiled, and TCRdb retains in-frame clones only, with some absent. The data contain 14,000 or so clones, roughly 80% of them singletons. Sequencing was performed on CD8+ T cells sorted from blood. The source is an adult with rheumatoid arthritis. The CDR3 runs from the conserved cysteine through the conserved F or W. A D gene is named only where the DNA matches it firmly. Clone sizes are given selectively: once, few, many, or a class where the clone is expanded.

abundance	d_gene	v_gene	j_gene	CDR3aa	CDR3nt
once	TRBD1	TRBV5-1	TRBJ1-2	CASSLYHVTGADGYTF	TGCGCCAGCAGCTTGTATCACGTAACAGGGGCAGATGGCTACACCTTC
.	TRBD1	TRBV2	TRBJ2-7	CASSDRDSQWNEQYF	TGTGCCAGCAGTGACAGGGACAGCCAGTGGAACGAGCAGTACTTC
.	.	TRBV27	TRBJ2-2	CASSFKARGGGELFF	TGTGCCAGCAGTTTTAAGGCCAGGGGAGGCGGGGAGCTGTTTTTT
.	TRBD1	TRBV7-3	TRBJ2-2	CASSPPGGTAGELFF	TGTGCCAGCAGCCCCCCAGGGGGCACTGCCGGGGAGCTGTTTTTT
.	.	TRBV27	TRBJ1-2	CASSLIGPGAAGGGYGYTF	TGTGCCAGCAGTTTAATAGGCCCGGGGGCAGCCGGGGGTGGCTATGGCTACACCTTC
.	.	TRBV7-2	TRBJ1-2	CASGRVGTNYGYTF	TGTGCCAGCGGTCGGGTCGGTACTAACTATGGCTACACCTTC
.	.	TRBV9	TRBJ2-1	CASSSGSGVKYNEQFF	TGTGCCAGCAGCTCCGGTAGCGGAGTAAAATACAATGAGCAGTTCTTC
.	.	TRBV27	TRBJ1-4	CASRRVGENEKLFF	TGTGCCAGCAGAAGGGTGGGGGAAAATGAAAAACTGTTTTTT
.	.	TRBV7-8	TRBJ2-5	CASSWDPLSYQETQYF	TGTGCCAGCAGCTGGGACCCCCTGAGCTACCAAGAGACCCAGTACTTC
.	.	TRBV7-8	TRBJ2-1	CASSKRTPSEGNEQFF	TGTGCCAGCAGCAAAAGGACGCCTAGCGAAGGCAATGAGCAGTTCTTC
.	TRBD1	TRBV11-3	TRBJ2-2	CASSLEDRGTGELFF	TGTGCCAGCAGCTTAGAGGACAGGGGCACCGGGGAGCTGTTTTTT
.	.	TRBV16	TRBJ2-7	CASSQSGLISRARTYEQYF	TGTGCCAGCAGCCAATCCGGTCTTATCAGTAGGGCTCGAACCTACGAGCAGTACTTC
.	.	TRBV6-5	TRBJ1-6	CASSYGQPSYNSPLHF	TGTGCCAGCAGTTACGGCCAGCCCTCCTATAATTCACCCCTCCACTTT
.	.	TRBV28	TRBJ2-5	CASTPPRGRQYF	TGTGCCAGCACCCCCCCGAGAGGTCGGCAGTACTTC
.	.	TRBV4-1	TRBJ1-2	CASSQVGGPDGYTF	TGCGCCAGCAGCCAAGTCGGGGGTCCCGATGGCTACACCTTC
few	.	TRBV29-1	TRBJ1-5	CSVEVGPGEPQHF	TGCAGCGTTGAAGTGGGCCCTGGGGAGCCCCAGCATTTT
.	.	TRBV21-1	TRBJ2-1	CASPEQFF	TGTGCCAGTCCCGAGCAGTTCTTC
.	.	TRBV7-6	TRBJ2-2	CASSPILDTGELFF	TGTGCCAGCAGCCCTATTTTGGACACCGGGGAGCTGTTTTTT
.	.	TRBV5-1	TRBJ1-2	CASSLGGIYGYTF	TGCGCCAGCAGCTTAGGGGGTATCTATGGCTACACCTTC
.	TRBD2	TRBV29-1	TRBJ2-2	CSVAGVAGGRTGELFF	TGCAGCGTCGCCGGGGTCGCGGGGGGGCGTACCGGGGAGCTGTTTTTT
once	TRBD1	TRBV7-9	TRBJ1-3	CASSYLDRDGNTIYF	TGTGCCAGCAGCTACCTAGACAGGGATGGAAACACCATATATTTT
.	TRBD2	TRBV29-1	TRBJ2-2	CSAERGVNTGELFF	TGCAGCGCTGAACGGGGGGTAAATACCGGGGAGCTGTTTTTT
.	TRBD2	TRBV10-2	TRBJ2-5	CASRNLADARETQYF	TGCGCCAGCAGGAACCTAGCGGATGCCAGGGAGACCCAGTACTTC
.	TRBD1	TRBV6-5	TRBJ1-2	CASSYGQGNYGYTF	TGTGCCAGCAGTTACGGACAGGGGAACTATGGCTACACCTTC
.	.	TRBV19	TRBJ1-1	CASSMRVTTEAFF	TGTGCCAGTAGTATGAGGGTGACCACTGAAGCTTTCTTT
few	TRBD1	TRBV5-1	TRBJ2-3	CASSLEGQGTATDTQYF	TGCGCCAGCAGCTTGGAAGGACAGGGCACCGCCACAGATACGCAGTATTTT
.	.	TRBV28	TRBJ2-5	CASSSMEDIRFGDETQYF	TGTGCCAGCAGCTCCATGGAGGACATACGCTTTGGAGACGAGACCCAGTACTTC
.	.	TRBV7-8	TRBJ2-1	CASSSTGEQFF	TGTGCCAGCAGCTCGACGGGTGAGCAGTTCTTC
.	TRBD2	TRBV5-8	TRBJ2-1	CASSFRGVEEQFF	TGTGCCAGCAGCTTCCGGGGGGTGGAGGAGCAGTTCTTC
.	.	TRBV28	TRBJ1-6	CASSVNSGAKVSFSYNSPLHF	TGTGCCAGCAGTGTAAACTCCGGGGCAAAAGTTTCATTCTCCTATAATTCACCCCTCCACTTT
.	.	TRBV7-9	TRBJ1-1	CASSLDPLWGNTEAFF	TGTGCCAGCAGCTTAGACCCCCTTTGGGGGAACACTGAAGCTTTCTTT
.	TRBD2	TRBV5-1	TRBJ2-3	CASSFLLAGGQGTDTQYF	TGCGCCAGCAGCTTTCTGCTAGCGGGGGGGCAAGGCACAGATACGCAGTATTTT
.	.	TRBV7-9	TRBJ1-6	CASSFSPYNSPLHF	TGTGCCAGCAGCTTCAGCCCCTATAATTCACCCCTCCACTTT
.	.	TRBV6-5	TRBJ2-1	CASSYEGPPINEQFF	TGTGCCAGCAGTTACGAGGGGCCCCCAATTAATGAGCAGTTCTTC
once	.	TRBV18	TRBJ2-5	CASSPPSQTQETQYF	TGTGCCAGCTCACCACCGAGTCAGACCCAAGAGACCCAGTACTTC
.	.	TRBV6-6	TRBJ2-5	CASSYSAGPETQYF	TGTGCCAGCAGTTATTCCGCAGGGCCGGAGACCCAGTACTTC
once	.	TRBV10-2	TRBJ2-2	CASSVGDTGELFF	TGCGCCAGCAGTGTCGGGGACACCGGGGAGCTGTTTTTT
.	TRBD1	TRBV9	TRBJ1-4	CASSPWDRRPTNEKLFF	TGTGCCAGCAGCCCTTGGGACAGGAGACCAACTAATGAAAAACTGTTTTTT
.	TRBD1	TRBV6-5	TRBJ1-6	CASSYSTGVNSPLHF	TGTGCCAGCAGTTACTCGACAGGGGTTAATTCACCCCTCCACTTT
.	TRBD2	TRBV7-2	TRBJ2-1	CASSLLAGSYNEQFF	TGTGCCAGCAGCTTACTAGCGGGTTCCTACAATGAGCAGTTCTTC
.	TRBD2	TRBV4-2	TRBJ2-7	CASSQALAGDEQYF	TGTGCCAGCAGCCAAGCCCTAGCGGGGGACGAGCAGTACTTC
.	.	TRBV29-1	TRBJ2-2	CSVETGTGELFF	TGCAGCGTTGAGACGGGTACAGGGGAGCTGTTTTTT
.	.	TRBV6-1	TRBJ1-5	CASKNYRVLNQPQHF	TGTGCCAGCAAAAACTACAGGGTGTTAAATCAGCCCCAGCATTTT
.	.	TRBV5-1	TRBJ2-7	CASSLSWAQGAYEQYF	TGCGCCAGCAGCTTGTCTTGGGCCCAAGGGGCATACGAGCAGTACTTC
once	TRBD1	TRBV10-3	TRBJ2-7	CASRDGQDYEQYF	TGTGCCTCGAGGGATGGACAGGACTACGAGCAGTACTTC
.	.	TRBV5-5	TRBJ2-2	CASSLGADFRNTGELFF	TGTGCCAGCAGCTTGGGGGCAGACTTTCGGAACACCGGGGAGCTGTTTTTT